This T cell receptor (beta chain) was captured in a study of OX40 agonist ivuxolimab in advanced cancers. Study-wide results and caveats: It was also the case that some nonresponders had low normalized T-cell clonal expansion. By week 6 at 0.1 to 3.0 mg/kg, blood CD4+ and CD8+ T cells had expanded clonally.

With respect to this clone: Its specificity is not known.

Patients who had autoimmune disease history or got systemic immunosuppression were left out. Peripheral blood came from all dose cohorts at three timepoints. Profiled with immunoSEQ multiplex PCR; TCRdb holds only in-frame clones, not every one. Here the sample spans approximately 82,000 clones, 85% to 90% being singletons. This CDR3 region has 13 residues. The V gene's germline CDR1 is SEHNR and CDR2 FQNEAQ (reference sequence). V lost 5 bases and J 7 bases, leaving 14 bases between the germline ends. The rearrangement links TRBV7-9 to TRBJ1-2; TRBD1 is a possible D gene (5 bases). The source material was CD4+ or CD8+ T cells sorted from blood, sampled in a trial of the OX40 agonist ivuxolimab. The TCR sequence derives from an adult with an advanced solid tumor such as melanoma, head and neck, liver or kidney cancer. The CDR3 DNA follows: TGTGCCAGCAGCGTGGGGGGGATGCCTGGCTACACCTTC. It is translated as CASSVGGMPGYTF.